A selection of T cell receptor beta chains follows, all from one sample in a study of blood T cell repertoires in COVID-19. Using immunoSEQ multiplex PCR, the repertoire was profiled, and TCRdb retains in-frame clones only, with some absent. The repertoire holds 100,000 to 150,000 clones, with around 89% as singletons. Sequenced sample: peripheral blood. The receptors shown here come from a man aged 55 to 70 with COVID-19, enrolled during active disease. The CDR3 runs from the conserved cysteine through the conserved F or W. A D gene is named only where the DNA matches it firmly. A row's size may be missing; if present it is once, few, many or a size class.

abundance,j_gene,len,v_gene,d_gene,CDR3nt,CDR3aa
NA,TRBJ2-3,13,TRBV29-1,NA,TGCAGCGTTGACGGAGTATACACAGATACGCAGTATTTT,CSVDGVYTDTQYF
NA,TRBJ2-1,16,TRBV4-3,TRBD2,TGCGCCAGCAGCCAAGATGGGGGGGGGTCACCCAATGAGCAGTTCTTC,CASSQDGGGSPNEQFF
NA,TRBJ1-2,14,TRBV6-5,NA,TGTGCCAGCAGGCCCAACGGACAGCACCTAGGCTACACCTTC,CASRPNGQHLGYTF
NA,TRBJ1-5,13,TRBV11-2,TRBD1,TGTGCCAGCAGCACGGACAGGGATCAGCCCCAGCATTTT,CASSTDRDQPQHF
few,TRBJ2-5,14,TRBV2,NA,TGTGCCAGCAGCTCAAGGGGGACCCAACAGACCCAGTACTTC,CASSSRGTQQTQYF
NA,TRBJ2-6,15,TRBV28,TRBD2,TGTGCCAGCACCCCGGGGGGATCTGGGGCCAACGTCCTGACTTTC,CASTPGGSGANVLTF
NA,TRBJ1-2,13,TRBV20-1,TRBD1,TGCAGTGCTAGTGAAACAGGGGTAAATGGCTACACCTTC,CSASETGVNGYTF
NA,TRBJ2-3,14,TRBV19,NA,TGTGCCAGTAGTATATGGCAGAGCACAGATACGCAGTATTTT,CASSIWQSTDTQYF
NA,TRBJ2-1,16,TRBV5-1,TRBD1,TGCGCCAGCAGCTTGGGGGACAGGGGTACCTACAATGAGCAGTTCTTC,CASSLGDRGTYNEQFF
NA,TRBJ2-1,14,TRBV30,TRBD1,TGTGCCTGGAGTGTAGGGGGCCCCTCTGTGGCGCAGTTCTTC,CAWSVGGPSVAQFF